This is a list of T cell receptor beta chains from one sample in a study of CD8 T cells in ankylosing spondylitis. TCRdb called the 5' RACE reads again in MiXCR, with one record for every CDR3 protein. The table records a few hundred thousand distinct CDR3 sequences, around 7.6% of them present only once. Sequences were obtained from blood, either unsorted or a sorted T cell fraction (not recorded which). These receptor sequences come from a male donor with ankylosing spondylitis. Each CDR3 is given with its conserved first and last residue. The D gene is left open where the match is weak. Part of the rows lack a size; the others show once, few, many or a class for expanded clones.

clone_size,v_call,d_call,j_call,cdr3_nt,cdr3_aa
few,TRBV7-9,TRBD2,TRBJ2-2,TGTGCCAGCAGCTTTCGACTAGCGGGGAACACCGGGGAGCTGTTTTTT,CASSFRLAGNTGELFF
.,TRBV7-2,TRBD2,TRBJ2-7,TGTGCCAGCAGCTTTGCGCGGGAGGGAAGGTACGAGCAGTACTTC,CASSFAREGRYEQYF
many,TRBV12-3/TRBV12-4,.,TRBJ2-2,TGTGCCAGCAGTTCCAGGGTGGGAAACACCGGGGAGCTGTTTTTT,CASSSRVGNTGELFF
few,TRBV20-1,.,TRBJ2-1,TGCAGTGCTAGACCCTTTGTCGATGAGCAGTTCTTC,CSARPFVDEQFF
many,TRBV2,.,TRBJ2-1,TGTGCCAGCAGTGATGAGGGTGGCGAGCAGTTCTTC,CASSDEGGEQFF
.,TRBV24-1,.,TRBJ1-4,TGTGCCACCAGTGATTCTCTGGTCCAGGCGGTGTCGCGCCTGTTTTTT,CATSDSLVQAVSRLFF
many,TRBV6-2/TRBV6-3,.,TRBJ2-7,TGTGCCAGCAGTTACTCCGGCACGAGCTCCTACGAGCAGTACTTC,CASSYSGTSSYEQYF
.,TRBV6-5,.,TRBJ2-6,TGTGCCAGCAGTTATCAGGGAGCAGGGGCCAACGTCCTGACTTTC,CASSYQGAGANVLTF
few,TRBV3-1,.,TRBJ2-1,TGTGCCAGCAGCCAAACGGGAGAGGGCAATGAGCAGTTCTTC,CASSQTGEGNEQFF
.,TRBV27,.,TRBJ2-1,TGTGCCAGCAGATATGTTGCCCGTGGCAATGAGCAGTTCTTC,CASRYVARGNEQFF
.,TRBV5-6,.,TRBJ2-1,TGTGCCAGCAGAAATTGGTTACTGGTTTGGAATGAGCAGTTCTTC,CASRNWLLVWNEQFF
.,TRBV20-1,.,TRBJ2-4,TGCAGTGCCCTTACCGGGTGGGTTGGGGGAGCCAAAAACATTCAGTACTTC,CSALTGWVGGAKNIQYF
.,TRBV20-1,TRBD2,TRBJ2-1,TGCAGTGCTAGAGGACTAGCGGGGCTCAATGAGCAGTTCTTC,CSARGLAGLNEQFF
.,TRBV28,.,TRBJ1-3,TGTGCCAGCAGGGCGCGGGACGGCGGAAACACCATATATTTT,CASRARDGGNTIYF
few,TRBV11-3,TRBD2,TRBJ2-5,TGTGCCAGCAGCTTACTCCGGAGCGGGATTCAAGAGACCCAGTACTTC,CASSLLRSGIQETQYF
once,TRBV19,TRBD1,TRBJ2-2,TGTGCCAGTAGGGACAGGGGGAATTCGAACACCGGGGAGCTGTTTTTT,CASRDRGNSNTGELFF
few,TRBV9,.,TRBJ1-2,TGTGCCAGCAGCGTCGGACAGAGCACGAACTATGGCTACACCTTC,CASSVGQSTNYGYTF
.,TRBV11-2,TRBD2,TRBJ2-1,TGTGCCAGCAGCTTAGATTTACTAGCGGGCACAAACAATGAGCAGTTCTTC,CASSLDLLAGTNNEQFF
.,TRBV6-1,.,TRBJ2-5,TGTGCCAGTGGGGAGGCAGTCCAAGAGACCCAGTACTTC,CASGEAVQETQYF
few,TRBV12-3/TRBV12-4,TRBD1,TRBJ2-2,TGTGCCAGCAGTCTTACCGGGACAGCGGCCGGGGAGCTGTTTTTT,CASSLTGTAAGELFF
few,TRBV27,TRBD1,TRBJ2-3,TGTGCCAGCAGGGGGGCGGACAGGGGGCTTTCAGATACGCAGTATTTT,CASRGADRGLSDTQYF
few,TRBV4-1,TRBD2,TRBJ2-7,TGCGCCAGCAGCCAAGCTAGACTAGCGGGAGTGGGCGAGCAGTACTTC,CASSQARLAGVGEQYF
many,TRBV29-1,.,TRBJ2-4,TGCAGCGTTCTTACGGATCTACCCAAAAACATTCAGTACTTC,CSVLTDLPKNIQYF
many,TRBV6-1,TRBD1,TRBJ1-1,TGTGCCAGCAGACTGGGACAGGGGCGAATCACTGAAGCTTTCTTT,CASRLGQGRITEAFF
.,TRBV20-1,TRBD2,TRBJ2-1,TGCAGTGCTAGGCGGGAGCCGAGCTCCTACAATGAGCAGTTCTTC,CSARREPSSYNEQFF
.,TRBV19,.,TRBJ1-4,TGTGCCACGGCAGTGGGAGAAAAACTGTTTTTT,CATAVGEKLFF
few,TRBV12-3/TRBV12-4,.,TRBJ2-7,TGTGCCAGCAGTAGGGACGGTCCCTACGAGCAGTACTTC,CASSRDGPYEQYF
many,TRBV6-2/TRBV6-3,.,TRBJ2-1,TGTGCCAGCAGTTATCTCCCTAATAACAATGAGCAGTTCTTC,CASSYLPNNNEQFF
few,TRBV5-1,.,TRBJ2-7,TGCGCCAGCAGCTTGACTTTGGGCCGGGGGGAGCAGTACTTC,CASSLTLGRGEQYF
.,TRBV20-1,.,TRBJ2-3,TGCAGTGCTAGCTTGGGCGCCTTCACAGATACGCAGTATTTT,CSASLGAFTDTQYF
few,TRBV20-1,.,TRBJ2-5,TGCAGTGCTAGAGGGGAGACCCAGTACTTC,CSARGETQYF
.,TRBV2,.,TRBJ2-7,TGTGCCAATCGCAGAGGGGTGAGCTCCTACGAGCAGTACTTC,CANRRGVSSYEQYF
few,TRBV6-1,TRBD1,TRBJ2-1,TGTGCCAGCAGCCCCCGGGGGACAGGGGGATTCGAGCAGTTCTTC,CASSPRGTGGFEQFF
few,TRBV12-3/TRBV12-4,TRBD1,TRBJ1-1,TGTGCCAGCAGCTCGGACAGGGTTTACACTGAAGCTTTCTTT,CASSSDRVYTEAFF
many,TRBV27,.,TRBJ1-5,TGTGCCAGCAGTTTAATGGGTTTTCAGCCCCAGCATTTT,CASSLMGFQPQHF
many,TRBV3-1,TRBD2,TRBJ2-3,TGTGCCAGCAGCCAAGTGGGCGGGAGAGCAGATACGCAGTATTTT,CASSQVGGRADTQYF
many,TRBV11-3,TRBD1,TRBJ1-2,TGTGCCAGCAGCTTGGGGGGACAGGGCGAAAACTATGGCTACACCTTC,CASSLGGQGENYGYTF